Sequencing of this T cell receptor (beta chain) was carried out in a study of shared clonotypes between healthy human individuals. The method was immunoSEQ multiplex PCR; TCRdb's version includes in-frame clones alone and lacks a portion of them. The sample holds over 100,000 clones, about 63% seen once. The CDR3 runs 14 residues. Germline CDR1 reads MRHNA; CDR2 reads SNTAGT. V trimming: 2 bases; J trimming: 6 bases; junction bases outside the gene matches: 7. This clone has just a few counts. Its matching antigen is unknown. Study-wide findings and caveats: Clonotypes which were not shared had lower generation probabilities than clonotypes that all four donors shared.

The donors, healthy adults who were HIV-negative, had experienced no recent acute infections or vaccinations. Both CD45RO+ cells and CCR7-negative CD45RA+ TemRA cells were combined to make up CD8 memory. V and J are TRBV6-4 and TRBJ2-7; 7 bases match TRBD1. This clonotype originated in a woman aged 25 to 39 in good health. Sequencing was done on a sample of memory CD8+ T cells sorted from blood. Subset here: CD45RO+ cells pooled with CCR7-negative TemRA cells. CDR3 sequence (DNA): TGTGCCAGCAGTGACGGGACAGAAGGCGGCGAGCAGTACTTC. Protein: CASSDGTEGGEQYF.